These 19 T cell receptor beta chains came from one sample sequenced in a study of cytomegalovirus exposure and HLA in healthy donors. 13 Jbeta primers and 60 Vbeta primers were used for the PCR. Generated by immunoSEQ multiplex PCR, the TCRdb table keeps only in-frame clones and is missing some. The table lists roughly 190,000 clones, over 75% of them singletons. The sequencing sample was made of PBMCs. Receptor source: a man in his forties or fifties in good health and CMV-seropositive.

This chain's CDR3 is CASSPEAGASYEQYF. The CDR3 DNA reads as TGTGCCAGCAGCCCAGAGGCGGGGGCTTCCTACGAGCAGTACTTC. This rearrangement joins TRBV7-2 to TRBJ2-7; TRBD2 is a possible D gene (7 bases). V lost 5 bases and J 1 base, leaving 15 bases between the germline ends. The CDR3 loop spans 15 amino acids. Germline-derived CDR1 and CDR2 are SGHTA and FQGNSA.

The chain employs TRBV7-2 and TRBJ1-6; a possible D gene is TRBD1 (6 bases). Germline V gene lookup returns CDR1 SGHTA and CDR2 FQGNSA. There are 15 residues in the CDR3. V was trimmed by 6 bases and J by 6 bases, leaving 15 bases between them. This CDR3 reads CASRENTGSNSPLHF. The CDR3 region has the DNA TGTGCCAGCAGAGAGAATACAGGGTCTAATTCACCCCTCCACTTT.

The rearrangement joins TRBV19 to TRBJ2-5, with a weak D call TRBD1 (5 bases). Looked up from germline, CDR1 is LNHDA and CDR2 is SQIVND (reference sequence). The CDR3 extends over 13 amino acids. V was shortened by 3 bases and J by 4 bases, with 9 bases between the two germline ends. The CDR3: CASSMHRGETQYF. CDR3 DNA: TGTGCCAGTAGTATGCATAGGGGAGAGACCCAGTACTTC.

The genes are TRBV5-4 and TRBJ1-6; D is perhaps TRBD1 (5 bases). The CDR3 is 15 residues long. Looked up from germline, CDR1 is SGHNT and CDR2 is YYREEE (reference sequence). The germline V and J ends were trimmed by 4 bases and 7 bases, with 15 bases remaining between them. CDR3 nucleotide sequence: TGTGCCAGCAGCCAGGCGCTTGGGGGGAATTCACCCCTCCACTTT. It codes for CASSQALGGNSPLHF.

This clone was recorded once. The chain carries TRBV30 and TRBJ1-1; tentative D call: TRBD1 (5 bases). V was shortened by 5 bases and J by 2 bases, with 9 bases between the two germline ends. Germline V gene sequence: CDR1 GTSNPN, CDR2 SVGIG (reference sequence). The CDR3 totals 12 residues. The CDR3 DNA sequence: TGTGCCTGGGCAGGGCTCAACACTGAAGCTTTCTTT. Protein product: CAWAGLNTEAFF.

The chain combines TRBV19 with TRBJ1-5; weak D call: TRBD1 (5 bases). With 5 bases removed from V and 3 bases from J, the gap between germline ends came to 14 bases. The CDR3 length is 15 residues. Germline V gives CDR1 LNHDA, CDR2 SQIVND (reference sequence). The CDR3 bases are TGTGCCAGTAGTTACTTCACAGGTTCCAATCAGCCCCAGCATTTT. Its protein product is CASSYFTGSNQPQHF.

V is TRBV19 and J is TRBJ1-1; 9 bases fit TRBD1. The V and J ends lost 7 bases and 10 bases, in that order; junction bases with no gene match: 10. This CDR3 contains 13 residues. The germline CDR1 and CDR2 sequences are LNHDA and SQIVND (reference sequence). CDR3 residues: CASNGQGTPGAFF. CDR3 DNA: TGTGCCAGTAATGGACAGGGGACCCCAGGAGCTTTCTTT. The full variable domain, its missing parts supplied by reference TRBV19 and TRBJ1-1, is DGGITQSPKYLFRKEGQNVTLSCEQNLNHDAMYWYRQDPGQGLRLIYYSQIVNDFQKGDIAEGYSVSREKKESFPLTVTSAQKNPTAFYLCASNGQGTPGAFFGQGTRLTVV.

V usage is TRBV5-4 and J usage is TRBJ2-5; 12 bases align to TRBD2. V was clipped by 4 bases and J by 4 bases; unmatched bases: 5. In germline, CDR1 is SGHNT, CDR2 YYREEE (reference sequence). CDR3 size: 15 residues. The CDR3 spells CASSPTSGGGETQYF. The CDR3 bases are TGTGCCAGCAGCCCGACTAGCGGGGGCGGAGAGACCCAGTACTTC. Combining the CDR3 with reference TRBV5-4 and TRBJ2-5 gives the whole variable domain ETGVTQSPTHLIKTRGQQVTLRCSSQSGHNTVSWYQQALGQGPQFIFQYYREEENGRGNFPPRFSGLQFPNYSSELNVNALELDDSALYLCASSPTSGGGETQYFGPGTRLLVL.

The chain recombines TRBV7-9 with TRBJ1-4; no definite D call. The CDR3 runs to 15 residues. V was pared by 5 bases and J by 4 bases, with 14 bases between. Germline V gives CDR1 SEHNR, CDR2 FQNEAQ (reference sequence). CDR3 in amino acids: CASSPTTSGNEKLFF. In DNA form, the CDR3 reads TGTGCCAGCAGCCCTACAACCTCGGGTAATGAAAAACTGTTTTTT.

This rearrangement joins TRBV19 to TRBJ2-7; perhaps TRBD1 as D (6 bases). Looked up from germline, CDR1 is LNHDA and CDR2 is SQIVND (reference sequence). This CDR3 is 15 amino acids long. V was shortened by 1 base and J by 3 bases, with 13 bases between the two germline ends. Written as DNA, the CDR3 is TGTGCCAGTAGTATAGTCCGGGACATAGGCTACGAGCAGTACTTC. It codes for CASSIVRDIGYEQYF.

The V and J genes are TRBV9 and TRBJ1-1, with TRBD1 as a possible D gene (6 bases). V lost 7 bases, J lost 3 bases, and 7 bases lay in between. The CDR3 length is 11 residues. Germline V gene lookup returns CDR1 SGDLS and CDR2 YYNGEE. CDR3 amino acids: CASEGDTEAFF. CDR3 nucleotides: TGTGCCAGCGAGGGGGACACTGAAGCTTTCTTT.

This clone has a single count. CDR3 loop: CASSPGLAGYNEQFF. For the CDR3, the DNA is TGCGCCAGCAGCCCGGGACTAGCGGGATACAATGAGCAGTTCTTC. The rearrangement links TRBV5-1 to TRBJ2-1; 13 bases are a match to TRBD2. Looked up from germline, CDR1 is SGHRS and CDR2 is YFSETQ. V shed 4 bases and J 4 bases; nucleotides not matched to a gene: 2. The CDR3 spans 15 residues.

This chain uses TRBV7-6 with TRBJ2-3; TRBD2 might be the D (6 bases). From germline, CDR1 is SGHVS and CDR2 FNYEAQ. V lost 6 bases to trimming and J lost 3 bases, with 19 bases between them. The CDR3 totals 16 residues. The CDR3 reads CASSILGVRGTDTQYF. The CDR3 DNA reads as TGTGCCAGCAGTATTCTGGGGGTCCGGGGGACAGATACGCAGTATTTT. Based on the CDR3 plus reference TRBV7-6 and TRBJ2-3, the full variable domain is GAGVSQSPRYKVTKRGQDVALRCDPISGHVSLYWYRQALGQGPEFLTYFNYEAQQDKSGLPNDRFSAERPEGSISTLTIQRTEQRDSAMYRCASSILGVRGTDTQYFGPGTRLTVL.

V usage is TRBV5-6 and J usage is TRBJ2-3; D uncertain. Per the germline V gene, CDR1 is SGHDT and CDR2 is YYEEEE. V was cut by 3 bases and J by 4 bases, with 15 bases left in between. CDR3 size: 15 residues. CDR3 residues: CASSSPHLSADTQYF. As DNA, the CDR3 is TGTGCCAGCAGCTCCCCCCATCTGTCGGCAGATACGCAGTATTTT.

This clone was recorded only once. The V and J genes are TRBV5-1 and TRBJ2-7, with D perhaps matching TRBD1 (5 bases). CDR1 SGHRS and CDR2 YFSETQ come from the germline V gene. V was shortened by 4 bases and J by 5 bases, with 16 bases between the two germline ends. This CDR3 spans 14 amino acids. The CDR3 region has the DNA TGCGCCAGCAGCCAAGGGGTGAGTTCGGACGAGCAGTACTTC. Residues: CASSQGVSSDEQYF.

The chain links TRBV27 to TRBJ2-5, with D possibly TRBD1 on 5 matching bases. Looked up from germline, CDR1 is MNHEY and CDR2 is SMNVEV (reference sequence). Trimming cost V 8 bases and J 4 bases, with 11 bases left between them. The CDR3 has 12 amino acids. DNA of the CDR3: TGTGCCAGCGGGGCAGAAGCAGAGACCCAGTACTTC. Its protein is CASGAEAETQYF.

V gene TRBV27 combines with J gene TRBJ2-7; a possible D gene is TRBD1 (5 bases). Germline V lookup: CDR1 MNHEY, CDR2 SMNVEV (reference sequence). The CDR3 covers 13 residues. The V and J ends lost 2 bases and 2 bases respectively, with 7 bases between them. The CDR3 reads CASSLRGPYEQYF. Here the CDR3 DNA reads TGTGCCAGCAGTTTAAGGGGCCCCTACGAGCAGTACTTC.

V and J are TRBV27 and TRBJ1-5; maybe TRBD1 (5 bases). V lost 5 bases and J 6 bases, leaving 8 bases between the germline ends. The CDR3 consists of 12 residues. Germline V lookup: CDR1 MNHEY, CDR2 SMNVEV (reference sequence). The CDR3 sequence: CASSPGGQPQHF. The CDR3 nucleotides read TGTGCCAGCAGTCCCGGGGGTCAGCCCCAGCATTTT.

The chain has TRBV4-3 and TRBJ2-6, with 15 bases lining up with TRBD2. The CDR3 contains 19 residues. V gave up 2 bases and J gave up 4 bases; unmatched junction bases: 6. CDR1 LGHNA and CDR2 YSLEER come from the germline V gene. CDR3 nucleotides: TGCGCCAGCAGCCAATCGGGACTAGCGGGGGGAGGGGGGGCCAACGTCCTGACTTTC. Encoded protein: CASSQSGLAGGGGANVLTF.